Below, 27 T cell receptor beta chains from the same sample are listed, as sequenced in a study of T-cell memory formation after mild COVID-19. One entry per CDR3 protein results from TCRdb running MiXCR on the 5' RACE reads. Here the sample spans around 530,000 distinct CDR3 sequences, less than 25% being singletons. The sequenced sample was PBMCs or a T cell subset sorted from them (not recorded which). Receptor source: an adult woman who had mild COVID-19 (a few samples of this study predate the infection). Cell type and time point are not known.

This clonotype showed up many times. The chain uses TRBV12-3 or TRBV12-4 and TRBJ2-5, with 11 positions matching TRBD2. Trimming cost V 4 bases and J 5 bases; bases outside gene matches: 6. The CDR3 totals 15 residues. CDR3 sequence reads: CASSSASGRWETQYF. The DNA for the CDR3 is TGTGCCAGCAGTTCGGCTAGCGGGAGGTGGGAGACCCAGTACTTC.

The chain couples TRBV5-5 to TRBJ2-7; the D gene is possibly TRBD1 (6 bases). Germline lookup yields CDR1 SGHKS and CDR2 YYEKEE (reference sequence). This CDR3 is 15 amino acids long. Trimming removed 0 bases from V and 0 bases from J, with 10 bases in between. In nucleotides, the CDR3 is TGTGCCAGCAGCTTGGCAGGGGCAACCTCCTACGAGCAGTACTTC. As protein: CASSLAGATSYEQYF.

This clonotype was observed a handful of times. V usage is TRBV7-2 and J usage is TRBJ1-2; no definite D call. V was clipped by 5 bases and J by 2 bases, with 21 bases between them. The length of the CDR3 is 17 residues. Germline loops: CDR1 SGHTA, CDR2 FQGNSA. DNA for the CDR3: TGTGCCAGCAGCCCCACCTTAGCGGTAGGAAGAAACTATGGCTACACCTTC. As protein: CASSPTLAVGRNYGYTF.

This clonotype was picked up a small number of times. The chain employs TRBV4-1 and TRBJ2-3; no clear D gene. The germline CDR1 and CDR2 sequences are MGHRA and YSYEKL. V was cut by 6 bases and J by 3 bases, with 13 bases left in between. The CDR3 has 14 amino acids. DNA for the CDR3: TGCGCCAGCAGTTCTAACATGGGTACAGATACGCAGTATTTT. Protein: CASSSNMGTDTQYF.

The J gene is TRBJ2-7, the V gene TRBV4-1, with TRBD1 as a possible D gene (6 bases). This CDR3 comprises 16 residues. V lost 4 bases, J lost 0 bases, and 16 bases lay in between. The germline gives CDR1 MGHRA, CDR2 YSYEKL. CDR3 coding DNA: TGCGCCAGCAGCCGACAAACCGGGACAAGCTCCTACGAGCAGTACTTC. Translated, it gives CASSRQTGTSSYEQYF.

The chain employs TRBV6-2 or TRBV6-3 and TRBJ2-1, with 14 bases aligning to TRBD2. The V gene end was trimmed by 5 bases and the J gene end by 10 bases; junction bases not matched to a gene: 7. CDR3 size: 15 residues. Looked up from germline, CDR1 is MNHEY and CDR2 is SVGEGT. The CDR3 DNA reads as TGTGCCAGCAGTACTCCGGGACTAGCGGGAGAGGAGCAGTTCTTC. This sequence encodes CASSTPGLAGEEQFF.

The CDR3 DNA reads as TGTGCCAGCATACTGACTAGCGGGGCAGTGGCCGGGGAGCTGTTTTTT. Residues: CASILTSGAVAGELFF. V is TRBV2 and J is TRBJ2-2, with 11 bases lining up with TRBD2. V lost 7 bases, J lost 6 bases, and 10 bases stayed unmatched. The CDR3 runs to 16 residues. Per germline, CDR1 SNHLY and CDR2 FYNNEI.

The chain links TRBV24-1 to TRBJ2-3; perhaps TRBD2 as D (5 bases). V lost 7 bases, J lost 2 bases, and 9 bases lay in between. CDR3 length: 13 residues. Looked up from germline, CDR1 is KGHDR and CDR2 is SFDVKD. The CDR3 DNA sequence: TGTGCCACCAGGGCGGGCCACACAGATACGCAGTATTTT. This encodes CATRAGHTDTQYF.

The sample holds a few counts of this clonotype. The chain carries TRBV6-2 or TRBV6-3 and TRBJ1-1, with D possibly TRBD1 on 5 matching bases. The CDR3 extends over 14 amino acids. Germline lookup yields CDR1 MNHEY and CDR2 SVGEGT. Trimming took 5 bases from V and 5 from J, leaving 15 bases between them. CDR3 residues: CASSLLVGLTEAFF. The CDR3 DNA sequence: TGTGCCAGCAGTCTTTTGGTGGGACTAACTGAAGCTTTCTTT.

This clonotype was counted between two and nine times. The junction differs from germline at one of its ends, possibly a read error. The J gene is TRBJ2-3, the V gene TRBV12-3 or TRBV12-4; no clear D gene. This CDR3 region has 12 residues. The CDR3 DNA reads as TGTGCCAGCACCCTCGGCACGGATACGCAGTATTTT. Its translation: CASTLGTDTQYF.

The chain has TRBV7-2 and TRBJ1-2; 8 bases are shared with TRBD1. The CDR3 contains 14 residues. Germline V lookup: CDR1 SGHTA, CDR2 FQGNSA. V was clipped by 1 base and J by 5 bases; unmatched bases: 3. For the CDR3, the DNA is TGTGCCAGCAGCTTAGAGTACAGGGGGTATGGCTACACCTTC. This sequence encodes CASSLEYRGYGYTF. Supplemented by reference TRBV7-2 and TRBJ1-2, the full variable domain reads GAGVSQSPSNKVTEKGKDVELRCDPISGHTALYWYRQSLGQGLEFLIYFQGNSAPDKSGLPSDRFSAERTGGSVSTLTIQRTQQEDSAVYLCASSLEYRGYGYTFGSGTRLTVV.

The chain combines TRBV29-1 with TRBJ2-7; perhaps TRBD1 as D (5 bases). With 3 bases removed from V and 3 bases from J, the gap between germline ends came to 9 bases. Germline CDR1 is SQVTM and CDR2 is ANQGSEA. CDR3 size: 12 residues. CDR3 bases: TGCAGCGTTGAGGCAGGGAACTACGAGCAGTACTTC. This encodes CSVEAGNYEQYF.

The sample holds many counts of this clonotype. This chain links TRBV15 with TRBJ2-1; 11 nucleotides align to TRBD2. V lost 0 bases, J lost 6 bases, and 4 bases stayed unmatched. The CDR3 runs 16 residues. The V gene's germline CDR1 is LNHNV and CDR2 YYDKDF (reference sequence). CDR3: CATSRDPGTSGNEQFF. CDR3 coding DNA: TGTGCCACCAGCAGAGATCCTGGGACTAGCGGCAATGAGCAGTTCTTC.

The chain uses TRBV10-2 and TRBJ1-1; possible D gene TRBD1, 6 bases. The germline V gene has CDR1 WSHSY and CDR2 SAAADI. The CDR3 has 13 residues. The V gene lost 7 bases and the J gene lost 2 bases, with 11 bases spanning the gap. CDR3 nucleotide sequence: TGCGCCAGCACTTGGGACACCAACACTGAAGCTTTCTTT. Its translation is CASTWDTNTEAFF.

This chain joins TRBV27 and TRBJ2-7; 7 bases match TRBD1. CDR1 is MNHEY and CDR2 is SMNVEV in the germline V gene (reference sequence). V lost 8 bases and J lost 4; bases outside the gene matches: 8. The CDR3 consists of 13 residues. CDR3 residues: CASRIRDRYEQYF. For the CDR3, the DNA is TGTGCCAGCCGGATCCGGGACAGATACGAGCAGTACTTC.

This sequence joins TRBV11-3 and TRBJ2-7; D is undetermined. Germline V gene data show CDR1 as SGHNT and CDR2 as YENEEA. Trimming left V 0 bases short and J 5 bases short, with 8 bases between. The CDR3 spans 13 residues. In DNA form, the CDR3 reads TGTGCCAGCAGCTTAGATCCGGGCGACGAGCAGTACTTC. Residues: CASSLDPGDEQYF.

This chain uses TRBV24-1 with TRBJ2-6; D is uncertain. The ends were cut back, 3 bases at V and 2 bases at J, with 7 bases in the middle. CDR3 length: 15 residues. Germline CDR1 and CDR2: KGHDR and SFDVKD. The CDR3 loop reads CATSDNGAGANVLTF. CDR3 DNA: TGTGCCACCAGTGATAACGGTGCTGGGGCCAACGTCCTGACTTTC.

This sequence joins TRBV7-3 and TRBJ2-1, with TRBD2 matching 9 bases. This CDR3 contains 17 residues. Germline V gene sequence: CDR1 SGHTA, CDR2 FQGTGA. Trimming removed 5 bases from V and 6 bases from J; junction bases left unmatched: 14. CDR3 region: CASSPSDGTSTTNEQFF. As DNA, the CDR3 is TGTGCCAGCAGCCCGTCCGACGGGACTAGCACAACCAATGAGCAGTTCTTC.

The chain is built from TRBV5-1 and TRBJ2-7; the D gene is possibly TRBD2 (5 bases). Per germline, CDR1 SGHRS and CDR2 YFSETQ. This CDR3 is 15 amino acids long. Trimming pared 3 bases from V and 5 bases from J, leaving 18 bases between. The CDR3 is CASSWISSGVDEQYF. The CDR3 DNA reads TGCGCCAGCAGCTGGATTAGTTCCGGGGTTGACGAGCAGTACTTC.

The V gene is TRBV7-9, the J gene TRBJ2-3, with 8 bases that match TRBD2. Per the germline V gene, CDR1 is SEHNR and CDR2 is FQNEAQ (reference sequence). The CDR3 runs 11 residues. The CDR3 DNA reads as TGTGCGGGCGGGGGGACAGATACGCAGTATTTT. Protein: CAGGGTDTQYF.

This clonotype has more than one count but fewer than ten. DNA of the CDR3: TGTGCCAGCAGCCCGGCCGGGACAGGGGTTTCTGAAGCTTTCTTT. Amino acid sequence: CASSPAGTGVSEAFF. The genes are TRBV7-2 and TRBJ1-1; 10 bases align to TRBD1. The germline V gene encodes CDR1 SGHTA and CDR2 FQGNSA. This CDR3 region has 15 residues. V shed 5 bases, J shed 6 bases, and the junction held 9 bases outside the gene matches.

The chain is built from TRBV25-1 and TRBJ2-3; D is unresolved. The CDR3 extends over 12 amino acids. Trimming removed 5 bases at V and 5 bases at J, with 8 bases between. Germline-derived CDR1 and CDR2 are MGHDK and SYGVNS. The CDR3 protein is CASSKIGDTQYF. The CDR3, as DNA: TGTGCCAGCAGTAAAATAGGAGATACGCAGTATTTT.

This chain links TRBV5-1 with TRBJ2-3; TRBD1 or TRBD2 may be the D gene (5 bases each). CDR3 length: 14 residues. CDR1 and CDR2 from the germline V gene are SGHRS and YFSETQ. Trimming shortened V by 0 bases and J by 5 bases, and 10 bases separated the two germline ends. CDR3 DNA: TGCGCCAGCAGCTTGGGTGGGGACGGAGATACGCAGTATTTT. Translated, it gives CASSLGGDGDTQYF.

V usage is TRBV7-8 and J usage is TRBJ1-4; no firm D call. CDR1 SGHVS and CDR2 FQNEAQ come from the germline V gene. CDR3 length: 17 amino acids. Trimming removed 2 bases at V and 7 bases at J, with 20 bases between. This CDR3 reads CASSLPRTGGMGEKLFF. CDR3 nucleotide sequence: TGTGCCAGCAGCTTACCTCGGACGGGAGGGATGGGTGAAAAACTGTTTTTT.

In the case of this clonotype: The junction differs from germline at one of its ends, possibly a read error. CDR3 loop: CASTEAQVTPNQF. The CDR3 DNA reads TGTGCCAGCACCGAGGCCCAGGTTACCCCGAATCAGTTT. The chain uses TRBV12-3 or TRBV12-4 and TRBJ1-1; D not resolved. The CDR3 is 13 residues long.

The V and J genes are TRBV16 and TRBJ1-5; D is possibly TRBD1 (5 bases). The ends were cut back, 4 bases at V and 0 bases at J, with 16 bases in the middle. Germline-derived CDR1 and CDR2 are KGHSY and FQNENV. The CDR3 spans 17 residues. The CDR3, as DNA: TGTGCCAGCAGCCCCTACGCGTCAGGGAATAGCAATCAGCCCCAGCATTTT. Residues: CASSPYASGNSNQPQHF.

The rearrangement joins TRBV11-2 to TRBJ1-6, with D unclear. The V gene lost 5 bases and the J gene lost 9 bases, with 17 bases spanning the gap. The CDR3 extends over 15 amino acids. Germline V lookup: CDR1 SGHAT, CDR2 FQNNGV. CDR3 residues: CASSRREGKGSPLHF. As DNA, the CDR3 is TGTGCCAGCAGCCGTCGGGAAGGGAAAGGTTCACCCCTCCACTTT.